This record covers a single TCR beta chain. The primer mix had 60 V beta and 13 J beta primers. Here immunoSEQ multiplex PCR was the method, and the copy in TCRdb shows in-frame clones only, minus some. The profile shows 90,000 to 110,000 clones, around 90% of them singletons. The data stem from a study of glioma-infiltrating T cells after dendritic cell vaccination. Specified time point: after dendritic cell vaccination, including at tumor progression/relapse. This TCR derives from a human donor with glioblastoma. Source: blood, taken after dendritic cell vaccination.

CDR3 residues: CASSLRFWLGADNEQFF. DNA for the CDR3: TGTGCCAGCAGCTTAAGGTTCTGGTTGGGGGCCGACAATGAGCAGTTCTTC. The chain is built from TRBV7-2 and TRBJ2-1, with D possibly being TRBD1 (6 bases). Germline values: CDR1 SGHTA, CDR2 FQGNSA. The germline V and J ends were trimmed by 2 bases and 5 bases, with 19 bases remaining between them. This CDR3 is 17 amino acids long.